This T cell receptor (beta chain) was retrieved from a study of T cells after yellow fever vaccination. A remark on this clonotype: This may be a read error: a much more frequent sequence differs by one nucleotide.

The V and J ends lost 4 bases and 5 bases respectively, with 12 bases between them. The CDR3 contains 13 residues. CDR1 and CDR2 from the germline V gene are SEHNR and FQNEAQ (reference sequence). MiXCR was run by TCRdb on the 5' RACE reads, yielding one entry per CDR3 protein. Here the sample spans approximately 350,000 distinct CDR3 sequences, roughly 12% being singletons. This rearrangement joins TRBV7-9 to TRBJ2-7; D gene uncertain. The origin of this receptor is a man between 18 and 35 years old who received the YFV17D yellow fever vaccine. The specimen was PBMCs, collected on the day of the first yellow fever vaccination. CDR3 nucleotides: TGTGCCAGCAGCTCCGGTCGGGCCAACGAGCAGTACTTC. The encoded protein is CASSSGRANEQYF.